A selection of T cell receptor beta chains follows, all from one sample in a study of PD-1 blockade in classical Hodgkin lymphoma. TCRdb keeps only in-frame clones here, not all; method: immunoSEQ multiplex PCR. This table has more than 140,000 clones, just under 80% appearing once. The source was peripheral blood mononuclear cells (PBMCs), collected before the second cycle of nivolumab. The receptors derive from a human donor with classical Hodgkin lymphoma. CDR3s leave out the opening cysteine and the closing phenylalanine or tryptophan. D genes are given only for firm matches. Size tells how often a clone was seen (once, few, many) or the class of an expanded clone, and some rows leave it out.

v_call: TRBV5-4
cdr3_length: 11
d_call: -
clone_size: -
j_call: TRBJ2-5
cdr3_aa: ASSLTGFETQY

v_call: TRBV2
cdr3_length: 12
d_call: TRBD1
clone_size: once
j_call: TRBJ2-2
cdr3_aa: ASRWDRGTGELF

v_call: TRBV7-2
cdr3_length: 9
d_call: -
clone_size: once
j_call: TRBJ2-5
cdr3_aa: ASSLGGTQY

v_call: TRBV7-9
cdr3_length: 13
d_call: -
clone_size: -
j_call: TRBJ2-1
cdr3_aa: ASSLDSVGGNEQF

v_call: TRBV5-5
cdr3_length: 11
d_call: TRBD1
clone_size: -
j_call: TRBJ1-5
cdr3_aa: ASSPTGYQPQH

v_call: TRBV29-1
cdr3_length: 14
d_call: TRBD1
clone_size: few
j_call: TRBJ1-1
cdr3_aa: SVEAPDRGMKTEAF

v_call: TRBV9
cdr3_length: 11
d_call: -
clone_size: -
j_call: TRBJ1-1
cdr3_aa: ASSVRTVGEAF

v_call: TRBV6-1
cdr3_length: 17
d_call: TRBD1
clone_size: many
j_call: TRBJ1-1
cdr3_aa: ASSVRQGGVLEMNTEAF

v_call: TRBV7-3
cdr3_length: 13
d_call: TRBD2
clone_size: -
j_call: TRBJ2-4
cdr3_aa: ASSPQDGRANIQY

v_call: TRBV16
cdr3_length: 12
d_call: TRBD2
clone_size: -
j_call: TRBJ2-7
cdr3_aa: ASSPGTSGSGQY

v_call: TRBV19
cdr3_length: 13
d_call: -
clone_size: few
j_call: TRBJ2-4
cdr3_aa: ASSMSGLHLNIQY

v_call: TRBV5-1
cdr3_length: 13
d_call: TRBD1
clone_size: once
j_call: TRBJ1-2
cdr3_aa: ASSNGQGISRGYT

v_call: TRBV5-5
cdr3_length: 15
d_call: -
clone_size: -
j_call: TRBJ1-3
cdr3_aa: ASSLIGQPLSGNTIY

v_call: TRBV11-3
cdr3_length: 12
d_call: -
clone_size: -
j_call: TRBJ2-3
cdr3_aa: ASSPGRGTDTQY

v_call: TRBV4-1
cdr3_length: 13
d_call: TRBD2
clone_size: -
j_call: TRBJ2-7
cdr3_aa: ASSQTSGGSYEQY

v_call: TRBV5-6
cdr3_length: 13
d_call: -
clone_size: -
j_call: TRBJ2-7
cdr3_aa: ASRGLGGNPYEQY

v_call: TRBV19
cdr3_length: 11
d_call: -
clone_size: -
j_call: TRBJ1-6
cdr3_aa: ASRAGYNSPLH

v_call: TRBV5-1
cdr3_length: 16
d_call: -
clone_size: -
j_call: TRBJ2-3
cdr3_aa: ASSLAGIVARGADTQY

v_call: TRBV5-1
cdr3_length: 13
d_call: TRBD1
clone_size: once
j_call: TRBJ2-5
cdr3_aa: ASSFPGQGGETQY

v_call: TRBV13
cdr3_length: 10
d_call: -
clone_size: -
j_call: TRBJ2-7
cdr3_aa: ARGGGPREQY

v_call: TRBV7-9
cdr3_length: 13
d_call: -
clone_size: -
j_call: TRBJ2-3
cdr3_aa: ASSLGLLSTDTQY

v_call: TRBV6-5
cdr3_length: 13
d_call: TRBD1
clone_size: few
j_call: TRBJ1-1
cdr3_aa: ASSPRTGGSTEAF

v_call: TRBV7-9
cdr3_length: 12
d_call: -
clone_size: few
j_call: TRBJ1-2
cdr3_aa: ASSLASLDYGYT

v_call: TRBV19
cdr3_length: 14
d_call: TRBD2
clone_size: -
j_call: TRBJ2-7
cdr3_aa: ASSTQSGGSPYEQY

v_call: TRBV7-8
cdr3_length: 13
d_call: -
clone_size: -
j_call: TRBJ1-1
cdr3_aa: ASSLDGAMNTEAF

v_call: TRBV7-3
cdr3_length: 13
d_call: -
clone_size: -
j_call: TRBJ2-3
cdr3_aa: ASSLRGAPTDTQY

v_call: TRBV6-1
cdr3_length: 13
d_call: -
clone_size: -
j_call: TRBJ2-1
cdr3_aa: ASSEGRGSYNEQF

v_call: TRBV9
cdr3_length: 12
d_call: -
clone_size: -
j_call: TRBJ2-3
cdr3_aa: ASSVRGPTDTQY

v_call: TRBV6-6
cdr3_length: 13
d_call: -
clone_size: -
j_call: TRBJ1-2
cdr3_aa: ASSPPSGGNYGYT